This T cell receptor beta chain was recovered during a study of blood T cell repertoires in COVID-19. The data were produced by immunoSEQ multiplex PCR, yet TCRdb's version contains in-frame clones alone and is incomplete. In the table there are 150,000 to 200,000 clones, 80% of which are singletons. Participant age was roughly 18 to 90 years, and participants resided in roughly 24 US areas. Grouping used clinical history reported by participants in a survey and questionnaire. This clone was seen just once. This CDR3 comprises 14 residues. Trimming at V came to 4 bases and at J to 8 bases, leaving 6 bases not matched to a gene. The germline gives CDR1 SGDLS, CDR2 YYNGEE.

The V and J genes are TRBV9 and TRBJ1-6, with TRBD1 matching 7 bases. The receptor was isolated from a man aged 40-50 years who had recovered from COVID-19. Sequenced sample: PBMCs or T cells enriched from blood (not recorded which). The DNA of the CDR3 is TGTGCCAGCAGCCCCGGGACAGACTATTCACCCCTCCACTTT. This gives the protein CASSPGTDYSPLHF.